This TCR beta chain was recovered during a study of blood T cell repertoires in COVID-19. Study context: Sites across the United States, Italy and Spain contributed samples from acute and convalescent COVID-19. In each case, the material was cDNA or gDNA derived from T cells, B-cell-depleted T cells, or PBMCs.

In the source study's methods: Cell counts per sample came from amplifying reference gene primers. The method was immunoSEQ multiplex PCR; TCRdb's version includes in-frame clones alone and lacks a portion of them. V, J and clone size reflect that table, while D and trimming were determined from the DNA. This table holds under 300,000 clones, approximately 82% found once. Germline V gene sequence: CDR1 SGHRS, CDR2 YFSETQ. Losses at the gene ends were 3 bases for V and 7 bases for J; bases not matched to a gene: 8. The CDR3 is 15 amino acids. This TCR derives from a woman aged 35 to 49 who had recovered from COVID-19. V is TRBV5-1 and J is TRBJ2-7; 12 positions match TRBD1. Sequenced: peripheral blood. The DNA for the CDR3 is TGCGCCAGCAGCTCGACGGGACAGGGGGCGGGGGAGCAGTACTTC. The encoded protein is CASSSTGQGAGEQYF.